One and the same sample provided the 24 T cell receptor beta chains below, sequenced in a study of beta chain features in type 1 diabetes. Since all of the isolated RNA was reverse transcribed, expressed TCRB transcripts were what got sequenced. Only in-frame clones appear in the TCRdb table, and some are missing; sequencing was by immunoSEQ multiplex PCR. The profile shows hundreds of thousands of clones, 11% of them singletons. Study results and limitations: Significant though moderate, a shortening of TCRB CDR3s appeared in all four CD4+ subsets of Type 1 diabetes patients.

These receptors' targets are unknown. Sequenced material: naive CD4+ T cells from blood. These receptors originate from a man in his thirties or forties with type 1 diabetes.

This chain uses TRBV5-4 with TRBJ1-2; D unclear. Trimming took 4 bases from V and 7 from J, leaving 11 bases between them. CDR1 and CDR2 from the germline V gene are SGHNT and YYREEE (reference sequence). The CDR3 spans 12 residues. The CDR3 spells CASSRGLGGYTF. The CDR3 coding sequence is TGTGCCAGCAGCCGGGGATTGGGTGGCTACACCTTC.

V gene TRBV7-6 combines with J gene TRBJ2-5, with D possibly being TRBD2 (6 bases). Germline assignment: CDR1 SGHVS and CDR2 FNYEAQ. V lost 2 bases, J lost 4 bases, and 11 bases lay in between. CDR3 length: 14 amino acids. CDR3 in DNA: TGTGCCAGCAGCTTAAATGTACTAGCAGAGACCCAGTACTTC. This gives the protein CASSLNVLAETQYF.

The chain is built from TRBV4-1 and TRBJ1-2; D not certain. CDR1 MGHRA and CDR2 YSYEKL come from the germline V gene. This CDR3 region has 14 residues. Trimming pared 4 bases from V and 2 bases from J, leaving 11 bases between. CDR3 amino acids: CASSRENSNYGYTF. For the CDR3, the DNA is TGCGCCAGCAGCCGGGAGAACAGCAACTATGGCTACACCTTC.

The chain has TRBV28 and TRBJ2-7, with D tentatively TRBD1 (6 bases). The length of the CDR3 is 13 residues. With 6 bases removed from V and 0 bases from J, the gap between germline ends came to 9 bases. Germline V lookup: CDR1 MDHEN, CDR2 SYDVKM. CDR3 nucleotide sequence: TGTGCCAGCAGGTCAGGGGACTCCTACGAGCAGTACTTC. Its translation is CASRSGDSYEQYF.

The chain carries TRBV5-1 and TRBJ2-7; 11 positions match TRBD2. The germline gives CDR1 SGHRS, CDR2 YFSETQ. J lost 7 bases, V lost 0 bases, and 9 bases had no gene match. The CDR3 is 16 amino acids. CDR3 in amino acids: CASSLAGTSGLREQYF. The CDR3 coding sequence is TGCGCCAGCAGCTTGGCCGGGACTAGCGGTCTGAGGGAGCAGTACTTC.

V and J are TRBV11-3 and TRBJ2-5; unclear D gene. The CDR3 has 13 amino acids. Between the trimmed V and J ends, which lost 1 base and 4 bases, there was a span of 7 bases. Germline V gene data show CDR1 as SGHNT and CDR2 as YENEEA. CDR3 DNA: TGTGCCAGCAGCTTAGGGCAGCGAGAGACCCAGTACTTC. Translated: CASSLGQRETQYF.

This clone has a handful of counts. CDR3 residues: CASSQERATYNEQFF. As DNA, the CDR3 is TGTGCCAGCAGCCAAGAGCGGGCAACCTACAATGAGCAGTTCTTC. The chain links TRBV11-1 to TRBJ2-1; D possibly corresponds to TRBD2 (6 bases). V lost 5 bases to trimming and J lost 2 bases, with 13 bases between them. CDR3 length: 15 amino acids. The germline V gene has CDR1 SGHAT and CDR2 FQDESV (reference sequence).

This clone was seen a handful of times. This sequence joins TRBV10-3 and TRBJ2-3, with TRBD1 identical over 8 bases. Germline assignment: CDR1 ENHRY and CDR2 SYGVKD. The length of the CDR3 is 15 residues. J gave up 0 bases and V 11 bases, and 10 bases lay outside the gene matches. CDR3 loop: CASSLQGVSTDTQYF. CDR3 sequence (DNA): TGTGCCTCCTCTTTACAGGGGGTAAGCACAGATACGCAGTATTTT.

This clone was observed a few times. The chain is built from TRBV4-3 and TRBJ2-5; tentative D call: TRBD1 (5 bases). The CDR3 totals 15 residues. V lost 0 bases and J 3 bases, leaving 11 bases between the germline ends. Germline CDR1 LGHNA, CDR2 YSLEER. CDR3 in amino acids: CASSQDGARKETQYF. In DNA, the CDR3 is TGCGCCAGCAGCCAAGATGGGGCCCGGAAAGAGACCCAGTACTTC.

This clone was counted only a few times. The rearrangement uses TRBV30 and TRBJ1-1; D uncertain. V lost 0 bases to trimming and J lost 1 base, with 18 bases between them. The CDR3 sequence is 17 residues long. Germline values: CDR1 GTSNPN, CDR2 SVGIG (reference sequence). CDR3 residues: CAWSVPRGPQRNTEAFF. DNA of the CDR3: TGTGCCTGGAGTGTTCCCCGAGGGCCACAAAGGAACACTGAAGCTTTCTTT.

The chain combines TRBV7-2 with TRBJ2-4, with 10 positions matching TRBD2. Germline V gene lookup returns CDR1 SGHTA and CDR2 FQGNSA. The V gene end was trimmed by 5 bases and the J gene end by 5 bases; junction bases not matched to a gene: 3. This CDR3 region has 14 residues. The DNA of the CDR3 is TGTGCCAGCAGCATAGGGACTAGCGAAAACATTCAGTACTTC. Protein product: CASSIGTSENIQYF.

The V and J genes are TRBV29-1 and TRBJ2-3, with 9 bases that match TRBD1. The CDR3 loop spans 15 amino acids. The ends lost 3 bases at V and 0 bases at J; junction bases unmatched: 4. Germline CDR1 reads SQVTM; CDR2 reads ANQGSEA. CDR3 DNA sequence: TGCAGCGTTGATGGGGGACAGGGAAGCACAGATACGCAGTATTTT. Its translation is CSVDGGQGSTDTQYF.

This clone appeared a few times. The rearrangement links TRBV4-2 to TRBJ2-1; 8 bases fit TRBD2. V lost 1 base, J lost 3 bases, and 2 bases stayed unmatched. This CDR3 has 15 residues. Germline loops: CDR1 LGHNA, CDR2 YNFKEQ. Here the CDR3 reads CASSQGTSNYNEQFF. CDR3 DNA sequence: TGTGCCAGCAGCCAAGGGACTAGCAACTACAATGAGCAGTTCTTC.

This clone turned up a few times. This chain joins TRBV11-1 and TRBJ1-1; 7 nucleotides line up with TRBD1. This CDR3 has 13 residues. Per germline, CDR1 SGHAT and CDR2 FQDESV (reference sequence). Losses at the gene ends were 5 bases for V and 1 base for J; bases not matched to a gene: 1. CDR3: CASSGDRNTEAFF. For the CDR3, the DNA is TGTGCCAGCAGCGGGGACAGGAACACTGAAGCTTTCTTT.

This clone has more than one count but fewer than ten. The V gene is TRBV6-6, the J gene TRBJ1-2; D is perhaps TRBD1 (6 bases). Deletions cut 6 bases from V and 4 bases from J, with 9 bases between. There are 12 residues in the CDR3. CDR1 and CDR2 (germline): MNHNY, SVGAGI (reference sequence). The CDR3 DNA reads as TGTGCCAGCAGCACAGGGTTCTATGGCTACACCTTC. Its translation is CASSTGFYGYTF.

The chain recombines TRBV6-5 with TRBJ1-3; D remains unclear. Germline V gene sequence: CDR1 MNHEY, CDR2 SVGAGI. This CDR3 has 15 amino acids. Between the trimmed V and J ends, which lost 5 bases and 0 bases, there was a span of 11 bases. The CDR3 nucleotides are TGTGCCAGCAGTCCCCGCGGTTACTCTGGAAACACCATATATTTT. This sequence encodes CASSPRGYSGNTIYF.

The chain joins TRBV18 to TRBJ1-1, with D unclear. In germline, CDR1 is KGHSH, CDR2 LQKENI. The CDR3 sequence is 13 residues long. Trimming shortened V by 3 bases and J by 1 base, and 6 bases separated the two germline ends. CDR3 nucleotides: TGTGCCAGCTCACCGGCAGAGAACACTGAAGCTTTCTTT. This sequence encodes CASSPAENTEAFF.

This clone was counted a few times. The chain carries TRBV13 and TRBJ2-7; perhaps TRBD1 as D (5 bases). Germline V CDR1 and CDR2: PRHDT, FYEKMQ (reference sequence). Trimming took 5 bases from V and 4 from J, leaving 15 bases between them. This CDR3 comprises 14 residues. This CDR3 reads CASSTRTRNYEQYF. The CDR3 DNA sequence: TGTGCCAGCAGCACCCGGACACGAAATTACGAGCAGTACTTC. Filled out from reference TRBV13 and TRBJ2-7, the complete variable domain reads AAGVIQSPRHLIKEKRETATLKCYPIPRHDTVYWYQQGPGQDPQFLISFYEKMQSDKGSIPDRFSAQQFSDYHSELNMSSLELGDSALYFCASSTRTRNYEQYFGPGTRLTVT.

The chain is built from TRBV5-6 and TRBJ1-5; TRBD1 is a possible D gene (5 bases). Trimming shortened V by 5 bases and J by 9 bases, and 18 bases separated the two germline ends. Germline V lookup: CDR1 SGHDT, CDR2 YYEEEE. CDR3 length: 14 residues. CDR3 bases: TGTGCCAGCAGTCGCGAGGCAGCGGGGGGGCCCCAGCATTTT. The encoded protein is CASSREAAGGPQHF.

In its sample, this clone was seen a few times. This chain connects TRBV28 to TRBJ1-2; D is perhaps TRBD1 (5 bases). Looked up from germline, CDR1 is MDHEN and CDR2 is SYDVKM. Trimming stripped 7 bases from V and 3 bases from J, with 12 bases between. The CDR3 is 13 residues long. CDR3 protein: CASKREGDYGYTF. CDR3 coding DNA: TGTGCCAGCAAGCGGGAAGGGGACTATGGCTACACCTTC.

This clone came up a few times. The chain is built from TRBV10-3 and TRBJ2-7; D is perhaps TRBD1 (6 bases). Germline assignment: CDR1 ENHRY and CDR2 SYGVKD. The CDR3 runs 12 residues. Trimming pared 5 bases from V and 6 bases from J, leaving 11 bases between. The CDR3 loop reads CAISTGKGEQYF. The CDR3 DNA follows: TGTGCCATCAGTACAGGGAAGGGCGAGCAGTACTTC.

V usage is TRBV5-1 and J usage is TRBJ2-1; tentative D call: TRBD1 (5 bases). The V gene lost 5 bases and the J gene lost 0 bases, with 9 bases spanning the gap. The CDR3 covers 14 residues. Germline V gives CDR1 SGHRS, CDR2 YFSETQ. CDR3 loop: CASRGVGSYNEQFF. CDR3 DNA sequence: TGCGCCAGCAGAGGGGTGGGCTCCTACAATGAGCAGTTCTTC.

This clone was detected a few times. CDR3 in DNA: TGTGCCAGCAGCTTCGTAGGAGCGAACACTGAAGCTTTCTTT. Translation gives CASSFVGANTEAFF. V is TRBV7-2 and J is TRBJ1-1, with no clear D. V shed 3 bases and J shed 1 base, with 9 bases lying between them. There are 14 residues in the CDR3. Germline CDR1 reads SGHTA; CDR2 reads FQGNSA.

The rearrangement uses TRBV9 and TRBJ2-3, with 9 bases matching TRBD1. Trimming at V came to 4 bases and at J to 4 bases, leaving 13 bases not matched to a gene. The CDR3 loop spans 17 amino acids. Per germline, CDR1 SGDLS and CDR2 YYNGEE. CDR3 nucleotides: TGTGCCAGCAGCTCGCCTCCGGGACAGGGAGGCGCAGATACGCAGTATTTT. Protein product: CASSSPPGQGGADTQYF.